What follows is one T cell receptor beta chain and its context. Its antigen is currently unknown. Trimming at V came to 6 bases and at J to 1 base, leaving 2 bases not matched to a gene. Germline V CDR1 and CDR2: MDHEN, SYDVKM. The CDR3 consists of 14 residues. The data derive from a study of response to subunit inactivated influenza vaccine. TCRdb analysed the RT-PCR reads with MiXCR anew, one entry per CDR3 protein. The sample gives 450,000 to 550,000 distinct CDR3 sequences, over 25% of which show up once; approximately 1.9% is in the top ten. Regarding the study as a whole: Authors suggested few new T cells are recruited by each seasonal influenza vaccination.

The gene calls are TRBV28 and TRBJ2-5, with 10 bases matching TRBD2. Sequenced here: CD4+ T cells sorted from PBMCs, sampled 5 days after vaccination. The clonotype originates from a man aged 50-60 years who received an inactivated influenza vaccine. This chain's CDR3 is CASRPSGGQETQYF. The CDR3 DNA reads as TGTGCCAGCAGACCTAGCGGGGGCCAAGAGACCCAGTACTTC.